The 18 T cell receptor beta chains presented below share a single source sample, sequenced in a study of cytomegalovirus exposure and HLA in healthy donors. This PCR relied on a set of 60 Vbeta primers and 13 Jbeta primers. Only in-frame clones appear in the TCRdb table, and some are missing; sequencing was by immunoSEQ multiplex PCR. The table shows some 150,000 clones, with about 80% occurring only once. Sequencing was carried out using PBMCs. These receptors all come from a woman aged 25 to 39 in good health and CMV-seronegative.

This chain's CDR3 is CASSSTGSEAFF. Written as DNA, the CDR3 is TGTGCCAGCAGCTCTACAGGGTCTGAAGCTTTCTTT. The chain recombines TRBV6-5 with TRBJ1-1; tentatively, D is TRBD1 (6 bases). In germline, CDR1 is MNHEY, CDR2 SVGAGI. V lost 6 bases to trimming and J lost 6 bases, with 11 bases between them. The CDR3 consists of 12 residues.

The gene calls are TRBV5-5 and TRBJ1-6; no clear D gene. This CDR3 region has 13 residues. Germline loops: CDR1 SGHKS, CDR2 YYEKEE (reference sequence). The ends were cut back, 0 bases at V and 7 bases at J, with 5 bases in the middle. DNA for the CDR3: TGTGCCAGCAGCTTGGACAGCAATTCACCCCTCCACTTT. It is translated as CASSLDSNSPLHF.

The J gene is TRBJ2-5, the V gene TRBV2; 8 bases map to TRBD2. Germline V gene sequence: CDR1 SNHLY, CDR2 FYNNEI. The CDR3 length is 13 residues. V was pared by 5 bases and J by 2 bases, with 1 base of the junction left unmatched. CDR3 protein: CASSRLAQETQYF. The CDR3 nucleotides read TGTGCCAGCAGTCGACTAGCGCAAGAGACCCAGTACTTC. Filled out from reference TRBV2 and TRBJ2-5, the complete variable domain reads EPEVTQTPSHQVTQMGQEVILRCVPISNHLYFYWYRQILGQKVEFLVSFYNNEISEKSEIFDDQFSVERPDGSNFTLKIRSTKLEDSAMYFCASSRLAQETQYFGPGTRLLVL.

The chain couples TRBV6-6 to TRBJ1-3; D is uncertain. Germline CDR1 is MNHNY and CDR2 is SVGAGI (reference sequence). The V end lost 5 bases, the J end lost 4 bases, and 6 bases lay between the germline ends. This CDR3 spans 12 amino acids. CDR3: CASSSGGNTIYF. The DNA of the CDR3 is TGTGCCAGCAGTAGTGGCGGAAACACCATATATTTT.

The chain combines TRBV4-2 with TRBJ2-2, with 8 positions matching TRBD1. Germline V CDR1 and CDR2: LGHNA, YNFKEQ. CDR3 size: 17 residues. The ends lost 1 base at V and 9 bases at J; junction bases unmatched: 13. For the CDR3, the DNA is TGTGCCAGCAGCCAAGGTCCAGGGGGCCCCGAGGCCCGGGAGCTGTTTTTT. It codes for CASSQGPGGPEARELFF.

The chain links TRBV7-3 to TRBJ2-2; TRBD2 is a possible D gene (5 bases). CDR3 length: 13 amino acids. Deletions cut 5 bases from V and 5 bases from J, with 9 bases between. In germline, CDR1 is SGHTA, CDR2 FQGTGA. The CDR3: CASSQTRTGELFF. CDR3 in DNA: TGTGCCAGCAGCCAAACTAGAACCGGGGAGCTGTTTTTT.

The chain carries TRBV4-2 and TRBJ2-5, with TRBD1 identical over 9 bases. Germline CDR1 reads LGHNA; CDR2 reads YNFKEQ. This CDR3 spans 17 amino acids. The V segment lost 2 bases and the J segment 5 bases; nucleotides outside the gene matches: 12. The CDR3 loop reads CASSQTLQGASGETQYF. For the CDR3, the DNA is TGTGCCAGCAGCCAAACCCTACAGGGGGCGAGCGGGGAGACCCAGTACTTC.

The V and J genes are TRBV30 and TRBJ1-1; no definite D call. This CDR3 is 12 amino acids long. CDR1 is GTSNPN and CDR2 is SVGIG in the germline V gene (reference sequence). Trimming took 0 bases from V and 5 from J, leaving 7 bases between them. CDR3: CAWSVRGTEAFF. DNA for the CDR3: TGTGCCTGGAGTGTCCGGGGAACTGAAGCTTTCTTT.

The chain has TRBV27 and TRBJ2-3, with no clear D. CDR3 length: 14 residues. Germline CDR1 and CDR2: MNHEY and SMNVEV (reference sequence). V lost 2 bases and J lost 6, with 12 bases in between. Written as DNA, the CDR3 is TGTGCCAGCAGTTTACTGGCGCGGCATGATACGCAGTATTTT. As protein: CASSLLARHDTQYF.

J is TRBJ2-4 and V is TRBV6-6, with D maybe TRBD2 (5 bases). Germline lookup yields CDR1 MNHNY and CDR2 SVGAGI (reference sequence). V was trimmed by 0 bases and J by 3 bases, leaving 9 bases between them. This CDR3 comprises 15 residues. CDR3 in DNA: TGTGCCAGCAGTTACTCGACTGAGGGCAAAAACATTCAGTACTTC. As protein: CASSYSTEGKNIQYF.

V gene TRBV29-1 combines with J gene TRBJ1-2, with 7 positions matching TRBD1. V gave up 6 bases and J gave up 6 bases; unmatched junction bases: 10. Germline assignment: CDR1 SQVTM and CDR2 ANQGSEA. The CDR3 extends over 13 amino acids. The CDR3 DNA reads TGCAGCGTACATACAGGGGACTCCGATGGCTACACCTTC. It specifies CSVHTGDSDGYTF.

This rearrangement joins TRBV11-2 to TRBJ1-2, with D unresolved. This CDR3 spans 11 amino acids. Germline CDR1 SGHAT, CDR2 FQNNGV. V was cut by 1 base and J by 8 bases, with 5 bases left in between. CDR3 sequence: CASSLGGGYTF. In DNA, the CDR3 is TGTGCCAGCAGCTTAGGAGGGGGCTACACCTTC.

This clone has a handful of counts. The chain has TRBV5-1 and TRBJ1-2; TRBD1 matches 7 bases. Germline CDR1 SGHRS, CDR2 YFSETQ. The CDR3 contains 16 residues. V was pared by 4 bases and J by 4 bases, with 13 bases of the junction left unmatched. The CDR3 nucleotides read TGCGCCAGCAGCCCTGAGGGGACAACAGGGGCCTATGGCTACACCTTC. Translated, it gives CASSPEGTTGAYGYTF.

V and J are TRBV19 and TRBJ1-4; the D gene is possibly TRBD1 (6 bases). The length of the CDR3 is 15 residues. With 5 bases removed from V and 7 bases from J, the gap between germline ends came to 17 bases. CDR1 is LNHDA and CDR2 is SQIVND in the germline V gene (reference sequence). CDR3 in amino acids: CASSSQGFGGEKLFF. The CDR3 DNA is TGTGCCAGTAGTTCACAGGGATTTGGGGGTGAAAAACTGTTTTTT.

The chain is built from TRBV6-1 and TRBJ1-1; 7 bases map to TRBD1. The CDR3 is made up of 15 amino acids. Germline-derived CDR1 and CDR2 are MNHNS and SASEGT. V dropped 7 bases and J dropped 0; count of bases not matched to a gene: 8. The DNA of the CDR3 is TGTGCCAGCAAGGACAGGCCGATCATGAACACTGAAGCTTTCTTT. This encodes CASKDRPIMNTEAFF.

This chain joins TRBV27 and TRBJ1-1; no clear D gene. Trimming left V 8 bases short and J 3 bases short, with 16 bases between. The CDR3 is 14 residues long. From germline, CDR1 is MNHEY and CDR2 SMNVEV (reference sequence). The CDR3 region has the DNA TGTGCCAGCTCCCCGAGGCTTCGGTACACTGAAGCTTTCTTT. Translating it yields CASSPRLRYTEAFF.

This clone was counted a single time. J is TRBJ2-7 and V is TRBV7-8; D possibly corresponds to TRBD1 (5 bases). The V and J ends lost 4 bases and 3 bases respectively, with 16 bases between them. CDR1 is SGHVS and CDR2 is FQNEAQ in the germline V gene. The CDR3 spans 15 residues. The CDR3 region has the DNA TGTGCCAGCAGCTCCAAAGTCGGCAGGGTCTACGAGCAGTACTTC. Its translation is CASSSKVGRVYEQYF.

The chain uses TRBV2 and TRBJ2-7, with 7 bases matching TRBD2. V lost 5 bases, J lost 5 bases, and 15 bases stayed unmatched. Germline V lookup: CDR1 SNHLY, CDR2 FYNNEI. CDR3 length equals 16 residues. CDR3 region: CASSKPQRLAGNEQYF. The CDR3 DNA follows: TGTGCCAGCAGTAAACCACAAAGACTAGCTGGGAACGAGCAGTACTTC.